This TCR beta chain was recorded in a study of blood T cells in healthy people across ages. Study observations and caveats: Conclusively comparing naive with antigen-experienced cells was impossible with unsorted PBMCs.

As to this clonotype: Antigen: not known. The junction departs from the called germline gene at one end, perhaps through a read error.

Collection of 7.5 to 10 milliliters of peripheral blood was performed for each donor. The CDR3 contains 15 residues. Germline CDR1 reads SGHTA; CDR2 reads FQGNSA. Through a sample-barcoded 5' primer and a J-beta primer mix, a second PCR was run for roughly 6 to 12 cycles. From each sample, at least 3 million paired-end reads containing CDR3 were obtained. MiXCR was run by TCRdb on the 5' RACE reads, yielding one entry per CDR3 protein. The data hold just over 800,000 distinct CDR3 sequences, with 62% observed a single time. Input material: blood. This TCR was sampled from a man aged 25-45 years in good health. The chain combines TRBV7-2 with TRBJ2-1; no clear D gene. CDR3 residues: CAGSLDPEGSREQFF. CDR3 in DNA: TGTGCCGGCAGCTTAGATCCGGAAGGATCTCGTGAGCAGTTCTTC.